This T cell receptor (beta chain) is from a study of shared clonotypes between healthy human individuals. Across the study: Aged between 18 and 49, the donors were a couple of women and three men.

The study's findings and limits: Clonotype sharing across donors was expected to vary with sequencing depth.

Concerning this clone: Its antigen is not known.

Some 30,000 T cell genomes, or roughly 200 ng DNA, went into the sorted-subset replicate PCRs. As processed by the authors: ImmunoSEQ supplied junction-only sequences lacking quality scores, so filtering was different. Clones were sequenced by immunoSEQ multiplex PCR, and TCRdb holds only the in-frame ones, with some missing. From that table come the V and J calls and clone size; the DNA was used to work out D and trimming. Seen here are around 2,000,000 clones, about 94% observed once, and the top ten hold approximately 1.2%. Terminally differentiated effector memory CD45RA+ cells were left out of the naive CD8 fraction, which was CD45RO-negative and positively selected for CCR7. The germline V gene has CDR1 SGHRS and CDR2 YFSETQ. The CDR3 has 17 amino acids. Trimming shortened V by 1 base and J by 8 bases, and 21 bases separated the two germline ends.

The clonotype comes from a man between 18 and 29 years old in good health. The sequencing sample was made of naive CD8+ T cells sorted from blood. The rearrangement links TRBV5-1 to TRBJ1-4, with D tentatively TRBD1 (6 bases). CDR3 loop: CASSLKWAVTGTEKLFF. Here the CDR3 DNA reads TGCGCCAGCAGCTTGAAGTGGGCCGTGACAGGAACGGAAAAACTGTTTTTT.